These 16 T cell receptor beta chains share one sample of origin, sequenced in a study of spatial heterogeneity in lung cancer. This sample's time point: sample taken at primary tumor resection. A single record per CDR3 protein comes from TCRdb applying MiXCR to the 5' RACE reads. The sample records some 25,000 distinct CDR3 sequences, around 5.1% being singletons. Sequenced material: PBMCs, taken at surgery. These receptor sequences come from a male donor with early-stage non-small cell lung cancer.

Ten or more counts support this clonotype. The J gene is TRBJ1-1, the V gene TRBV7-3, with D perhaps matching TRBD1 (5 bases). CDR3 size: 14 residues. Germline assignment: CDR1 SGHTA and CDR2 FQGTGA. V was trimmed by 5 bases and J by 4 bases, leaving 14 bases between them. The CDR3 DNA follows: TGTGCCAGCAGCCCCACCGGGACGGTCACTGAAGCTTTCTTT. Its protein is CASSPTGTVTEAFF.

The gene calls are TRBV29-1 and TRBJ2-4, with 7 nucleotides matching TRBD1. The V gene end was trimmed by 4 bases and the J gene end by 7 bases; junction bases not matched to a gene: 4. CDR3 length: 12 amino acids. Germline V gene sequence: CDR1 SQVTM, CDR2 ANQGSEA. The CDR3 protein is CSVVEGANIQYF. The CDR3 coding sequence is TGCAGCGTTGTAGAGGGGGCTAACATTCAGTACTTC.

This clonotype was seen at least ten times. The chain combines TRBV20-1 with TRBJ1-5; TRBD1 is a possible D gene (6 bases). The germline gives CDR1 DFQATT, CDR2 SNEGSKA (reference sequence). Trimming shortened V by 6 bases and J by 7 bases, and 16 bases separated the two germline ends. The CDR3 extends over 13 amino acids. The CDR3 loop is CSAGQGIGQPQHF. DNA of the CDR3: TGCAGTGCGGGTCAGGGGATTGGACAGCCCCAGCATTTT.

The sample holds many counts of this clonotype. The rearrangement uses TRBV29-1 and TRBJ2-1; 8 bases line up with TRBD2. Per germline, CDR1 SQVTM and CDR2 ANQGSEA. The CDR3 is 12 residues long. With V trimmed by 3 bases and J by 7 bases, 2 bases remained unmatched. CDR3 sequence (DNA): TGCAGCGTTGAGTCGGGGGGGAATGAGCAGTTCTTC. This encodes CSVESGGNEQFF.

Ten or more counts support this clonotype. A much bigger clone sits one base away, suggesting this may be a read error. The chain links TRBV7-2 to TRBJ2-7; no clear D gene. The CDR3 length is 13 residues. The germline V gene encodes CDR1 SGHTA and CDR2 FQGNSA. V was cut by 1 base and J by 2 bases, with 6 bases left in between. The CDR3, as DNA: TGTGCCAGCAGCTTAGGCGAGGCCTACGAGCAGTACTTC. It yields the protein CASSLGEAYEQYF.

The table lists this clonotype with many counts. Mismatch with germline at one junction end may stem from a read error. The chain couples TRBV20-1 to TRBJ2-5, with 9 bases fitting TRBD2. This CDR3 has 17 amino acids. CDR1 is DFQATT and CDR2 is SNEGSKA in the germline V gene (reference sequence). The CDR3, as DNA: TGCAGTGCTAGTTTTGTCTCGAGCGGGGGGCATCAAGGGACCCAGTACTTC. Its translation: CSASFVSSGGHQGTQYF.

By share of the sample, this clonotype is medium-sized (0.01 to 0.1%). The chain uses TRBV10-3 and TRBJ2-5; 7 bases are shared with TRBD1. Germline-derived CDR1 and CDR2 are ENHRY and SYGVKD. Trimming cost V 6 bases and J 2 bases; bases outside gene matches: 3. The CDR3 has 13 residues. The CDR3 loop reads CAISSGQQETQYF. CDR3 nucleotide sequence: TGTGCCATCAGCTCGGGACAGCAAGAGACCCAGTACTTC.

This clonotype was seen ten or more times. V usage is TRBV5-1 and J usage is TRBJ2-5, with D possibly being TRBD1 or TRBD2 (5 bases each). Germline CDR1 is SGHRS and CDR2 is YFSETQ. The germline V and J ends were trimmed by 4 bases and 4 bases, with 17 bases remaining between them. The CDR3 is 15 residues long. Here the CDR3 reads CASSPTGTMGETQYF. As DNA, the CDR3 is TGCGCCAGCAGCCCTACCGGGACCATGGGAGAGACCCAGTACTTC.

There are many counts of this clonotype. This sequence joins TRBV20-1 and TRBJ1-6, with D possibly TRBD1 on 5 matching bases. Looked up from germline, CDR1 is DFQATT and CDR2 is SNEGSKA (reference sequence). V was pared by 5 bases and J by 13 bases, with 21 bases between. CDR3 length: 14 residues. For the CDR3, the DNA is TGCAGTGCTGGGGACCGACGGAAGGTTTCGCCCCTCCACTTT. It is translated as CSAGDRRKVSPLHF.

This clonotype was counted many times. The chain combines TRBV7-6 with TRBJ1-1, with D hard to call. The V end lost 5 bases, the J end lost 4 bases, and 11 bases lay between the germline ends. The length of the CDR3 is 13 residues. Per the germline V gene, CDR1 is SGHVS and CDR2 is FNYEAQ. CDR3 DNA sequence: TGTGCCAGCAGCAACCAACGGGGCACTGAAGCTTTCTTT. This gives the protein CASSNQRGTEAFF.

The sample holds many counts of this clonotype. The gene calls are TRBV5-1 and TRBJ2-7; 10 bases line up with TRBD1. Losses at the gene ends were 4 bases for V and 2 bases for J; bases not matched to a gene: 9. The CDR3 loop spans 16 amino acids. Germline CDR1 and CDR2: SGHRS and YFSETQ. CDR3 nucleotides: TGCGCCAGCAGCGATCCGACAGGGGGCGCCCCCTACGAGCAGTACTTC. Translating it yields CASSDPTGGAPYEQYF.

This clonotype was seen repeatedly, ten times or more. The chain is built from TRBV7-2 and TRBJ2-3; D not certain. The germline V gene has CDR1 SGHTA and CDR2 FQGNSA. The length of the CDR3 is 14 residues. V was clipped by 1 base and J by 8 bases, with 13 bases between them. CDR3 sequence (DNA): TGTGCCAGCAGCTTAGGCCCCCGTTACGGTACGCAGTATTTT. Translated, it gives CASSLGPRYGTQYF.

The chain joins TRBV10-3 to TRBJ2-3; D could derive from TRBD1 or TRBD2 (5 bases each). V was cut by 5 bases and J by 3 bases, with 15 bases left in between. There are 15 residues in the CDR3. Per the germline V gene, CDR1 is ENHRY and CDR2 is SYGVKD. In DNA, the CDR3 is TGTGCCATCAGTCGGCGAGGGGTTGGTACAGATACGCAGTATTTT. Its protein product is CAISRRGVGTDTQYF.

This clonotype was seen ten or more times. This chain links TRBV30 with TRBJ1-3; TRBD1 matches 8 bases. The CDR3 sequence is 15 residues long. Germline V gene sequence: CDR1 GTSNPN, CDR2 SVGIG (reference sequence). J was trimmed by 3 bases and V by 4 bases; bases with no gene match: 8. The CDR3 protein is CAWIQGAGLGNTIYF. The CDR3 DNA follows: TGTGCCTGGATCCAGGGGGCCGGGCTTGGAAACACCATATATTTT. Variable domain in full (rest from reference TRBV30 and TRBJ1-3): SQTIHQWPATLVQPVGSPLSLECTVEGTSNPNLYWYRQAAGRGLQLLFYSVGIGQISSEVPQNLSASRPQDRQFILSSKKLLLSDSGFYLCAWIQGAGLGNTIYFGEGSWLTVV.

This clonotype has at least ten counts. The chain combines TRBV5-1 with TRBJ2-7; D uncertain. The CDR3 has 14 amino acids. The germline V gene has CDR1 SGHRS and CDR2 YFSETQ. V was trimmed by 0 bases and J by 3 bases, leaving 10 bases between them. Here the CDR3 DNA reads TGCGCCAGCAGCTTGGCCGGGTCAGACTACGAGCAGTACTTC. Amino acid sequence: CASSLAGSDYEQYF.

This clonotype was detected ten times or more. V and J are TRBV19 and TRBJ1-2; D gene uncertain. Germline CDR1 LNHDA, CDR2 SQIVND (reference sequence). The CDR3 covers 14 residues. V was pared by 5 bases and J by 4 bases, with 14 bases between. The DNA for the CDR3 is TGTGCCAGTAGTCCCACGCCGGGATCCTATGGCTACACCTTC. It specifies CASSPTPGSYGYTF.